The TCR beta chain described here comes from a study of cytomegalovirus exposure and HLA in healthy donors (dated by TCRdb to 2016 to 2017). About the full investigation: In an earlier analysis of fewer than 750 of the donors, around 290 Gb of sequence data and 90 million to 120 million unique TCR beta sequences from some 170 million T cells were reported. Alongside the repertoire data, information on donor age, sex, ethnicity and CMV serostatus was compiled. In addition to the first cohort of 666 subjects, a separate validation cohort of 120 different subjects was used. The study profiled the T cell repertoires of approximately 700 subjects by immunosequencing and related them to cytomegalovirus serostatus. The genetic ancestry cluster associated with self-reported Caucasian donors included around four fifths of the roughly 390 genotyped donors. An earlier analysis of fewer than 750 of the donors used high-throughput TCR beta sequencing to judge whether each TCR beta V gene segment behaved as functional or pseudogenic. The study aimed to test whether signatures of past pathogen exposure could be identified by cataloging public T cell receptors. Typing coverage varied by locus: roughly 629-640 donors for A, B, C, DRB1 and DQB1; 522 for DQA1; around 570 for DPA1; under 490 for DPB1. On average, around 240,000 unique TCR beta nucleotide sequences were sequenced per donor among 398 genotyped donors of the cohort, with roughly 18% of those sequences being non-productive. Class I and class II HLA loci were covered by the typing at four-digit resolution. In the later analysis, no new phenotypic data were used to find candidate immune exposures; instead, reliance was placed on TCR beta sequences and their occurrence across donors. An early release that covered several hundred HLA-typed donors contained around 300 gigabases of sequencing data and around 85 million unique TCR sequences. All discovery cohort repertoires had been generated using a single sequencing platform. Four to six DR-DQ haplotypes were handled as single units for association and clustering, since linkage in the cohort was strong. A later analysis re-analyzed previously published TCR beta repertoires from roughly 690 donors and added high-resolution HLA genotyping to study TCR occurrence patterns. Genome-wide SNP genotypes for about three fifths of the roughly 700 donors were used in a later genetic analysis, which treated that subset as a discovery cohort. High-throughput TCR immunosequencing, statistical association of individual TCRs with disease status, and machine learning were combined to predict cytomegalovirus infection status.

The CDR3 sequence holds 15 residues, the cysteine and phenylalanine included. The DNA shown is the 45-base CDR3, in frame from base 1. At the junction V is shortened by 0 bases and J by 2 bases, with 7 bases in between. CDR1 and CDR2, looked up from the germline V gene, are KGHSH and LQKENI. In total, more than 500 healthy bone marrow donors made up the cohort. All cohort members were sampled while nominally healthy, although unrecorded immune exposures were likely present. The donor tested CMV seropositive, placing the donor among the roughly 300 seropositive members of the cohort. Every donor gave a peripheral blood sample, and the peripheral blood mononuclear cells from that sample were used for TCR beta sequencing. The Qiagen DNeasy Blood Extraction Kit was used to extract genomic DNA from the blood cell samples. The library was obtained by the immunoSEQ multiplex PCR assay. For the multiplex PCR, a mixture combining 60 forward primers for TCR Vbeta segments and 13 reverse primers for TCR Jbeta segments was used. Amplification of the CDR3 region of rearranged TCR beta genes was performed with a multiplex PCR assay on genomic DNA. Amplified TCR beta libraries were sequenced as 87-base-pair reads on the Illumina HiSeq System. Per the authors' processing: In a later analysis, tens of millions of unique TCR beta chains were counted across the approximately 620 repertoires, and roughly 11 million of these chains were shared by at least two donors. Raw reads were error-corrected and collapsed into unique sequences by a nearest-neighbor algorithm in which closely related sequences were merged to remove PCR and sequencing errors. Alignment of CDR3 sequences to IMGT reference sequences was used to assign V, D and J gene segments. Each retained sequence needed at least a six-nucleotide match to both a V gene segment and a J gene segment. A rearrangement counted as productive if the CDR3 had no stop codons and remained in frame with V and J, and every other rearrangement counted as non-productive. Following IMGT convention, CDR3 was defined as the stretch from the second conserved V-encoded cysteine to the conserved J-encoded phenylalanine. In an earlier analysis of 550 to 650 of the donors, sequences lacking an unambiguous match to a single V gene segment were excluded. An earlier analysis of a few hundred of the donors classified V segments as functional when productive rearrangements were above 56.7% and as segregating when the standard deviation between donors was above 5%. To diagnose cytomegalovirus status from the catalog of TCR beta chain sequences, a statistical classification framework was built. V and J gene assignment, in a later analysis, came from comparing TCR nucleotide sequences with IMGT/GENE-DB human TR gene sequences. In a later analysis, CDR3 sequences and most-parsimonious VDJ recombination scenarios were assigned using the TCRdist pipeline. A later analysis defined each TCR beta chain by its CDR3 amino acid sequence plus V-gene family, and excluded reads lacking a unique V-gene family. To address suspected cross-contamination and a sequencing artifact, a later analysis removed some 620 highly shared, low-generation-probability nucleotide sequences. For each public chain, a later analysis derived a clonal expansion index from normalized ranks of inferred template counts within each repertoire. A later analysis computed generation probabilities with a VDJ recombination model fitted to out-of-frame rearrangements, and checked the results against IGoR. In a later analysis, TCR-TCR, TCR-HLA and TCR-CMV co-occurrence was scored with hypergeometric tests, and a repertoire-size bias correction was applied to TCR pairs. To estimate false discovery rates, a later analysis permuted the HLA or CMV assignments 20 times. A later analysis grouped co-occurring TCRs with DBSCAN, adding TCRdist sequence similarity when clustering within HLA-allele-positive subsets. Co-occurrence clustering excluded repertoires with fewer than 30,000 or more than 120,000 public chains, plus five with anomalous nucleotide sharing. TCRdb carries this immuneACCESS record with in-frame sequences only. Its versions omit some clonotypes, under half of them owing to an unresolved V gene in the studies checked, with the rest unexplained. V, J and clone size are taken as reported in that table, and D and trimming were inferred from the DNA itself. The sample table records approximately 100,000 clones; 55% to 75% of these occur just once. The ten largest clones represent under 6.5% of the sample.

With respect to this clone: Its antigen remains unidentified. Per-nucleotide qualities are absent, and no much larger clonotype sits a single base away.

The full study reports these points: At a false discovery rate of 0.05, a later analysis linked 15,000 to 20,000 TCR beta sequences to specific HLA alleles. Presence/absence analyses assumed roughly uniform sequencing depth across donors, an assumption that may not hold. In a later analysis, several top co-occurrence clusters were reported to appear linked to parvovirus B19, influenza, CMV and Epstein-Barr virus. Some IMGT-functional V segments, including TRBV6-2 and TRBV6-3, could not be distinguished by the 87-base-pair reads and were therefore excluded. A total of 164 TCR beta chains were listed by the study as associated with cytomegalovirus. About 17 rarely observed V segments, including chromosome 9 orphons, were excluded from the earlier analysis of a few hundred of the donors because counts were too low. In a later analysis, the rate of TCR association differed among HLA loci, with DRB1 alleles having the most associated TCRs and HLA-C alleles having the fewest. The classifier was reported to diagnose cytomegalovirus status with high specificity and sensitivity in both the original cohort and the validation cohort. In an earlier analysis of around 600 of the donors, most TCR beta V segments appeared in productive rearrangements about 87% or about 30% of the time, broadly matching IMGT annotations. Three of the identified cytomegalovirus-associated TCR beta chains were confirmed in vitro to be specific for cytomegalovirus antigens. Linkage disequilibrium might explain the correlated functional status among segregating V segments, but an unknown experimental factor could not be excluded. Most TCR sequences were observed very rarely across donors, whereas some public TCRs were present in many individuals. A later genetic analysis reported fewer N-insertions in productive TCRs among donors in an Asian-associated ancestry cluster than the 666-donor mean. A later genetic analysis associated a missense DCLRE1C variant with V-gene and J-gene trimming of TCR beta chains, and an independent cohort replicated the association. Immune exposure information for the cohort was limited to CMV serostatus. The authors suggested that the approach could potentially be generalized to other disease states and immunological phenotypes. Because some donors lacked HLA typing at each locus, the association tests relied only on the typed subset. A later analysis found that most CMV-associated TCR beta chains appeared HLA-restricted, with HLA associations seemingly driven largely by CMV exposure. This cohort had only TCR beta chains sequenced, and the lack of alpha or paired-chain data limited which features could be detected. When HLA alleles, especially DR and DQ, strongly co-occurred, attributing TCR associations to individual alleles was difficult. A further reported finding was that TCR beta sequences accurately predicted the HLA-A and HLA-B alleles for most subjects in the first cohort. A cluster of highly shared sequence variants was judged likely to be a technical artifact of the sequencing pipeline. In a later analysis, HLA-associated TCR beta chains showed more clonal expansion and lower generation probabilities than non-associated chains that were equally common.

The sequence joins TRBV18 to TRBJ1-4, with no reliable assignment of the D segment. The sequenced material came from PBMCs. The source is a woman aged 70-85 years in good health and CMV-seropositive. The CDR3 here reads CASSPPRATNEKLFF. The nucleotides are TGTGCCAGCTCACCACCGAGGGCGACTAATGAAAAACTGTTTTTT.